The clone carrying this T cell receptor beta chain was seen more than once but under ten times. Its antigen is undetermined. These data are taken from a study of metastatic and nonmetastatic thyroid tumors. Whole-study results and caveats: Relative to benign nodules, malignant thyroid tumors were reportedly characterized by significantly elevated TCR beta diversity in blood and tumor.

All patients were untreated before thyroid surgery. TCRdb re-analyzed the PCR reads through MiXCR. The sample carries under 100,000 clones, around 7.8% recorded once. Sequencing used blood. The sequence was obtained from a female donor with papillary thyroid cancer or a benign thyroid nodule (not recorded which). Some clones in this sample may be carry-over from other donors' samples.

As DNA, the CDR3 is TGTGCCAGCAGCTCCACGGGAGAGGGATGGGGTGAAAAACTGTTTTTT. Translation gives CASSSTGEGWGEKLFF. The chain carries TRBV7-6 and TRBJ1-4; D is unresolved. The germline CDR1 and CDR2 sequences are SGHVS and FNYEAQ. The V end was cut by 4 bases, the J end by 7 bases, with 19 bases between. This CDR3 is built from 16 residues.